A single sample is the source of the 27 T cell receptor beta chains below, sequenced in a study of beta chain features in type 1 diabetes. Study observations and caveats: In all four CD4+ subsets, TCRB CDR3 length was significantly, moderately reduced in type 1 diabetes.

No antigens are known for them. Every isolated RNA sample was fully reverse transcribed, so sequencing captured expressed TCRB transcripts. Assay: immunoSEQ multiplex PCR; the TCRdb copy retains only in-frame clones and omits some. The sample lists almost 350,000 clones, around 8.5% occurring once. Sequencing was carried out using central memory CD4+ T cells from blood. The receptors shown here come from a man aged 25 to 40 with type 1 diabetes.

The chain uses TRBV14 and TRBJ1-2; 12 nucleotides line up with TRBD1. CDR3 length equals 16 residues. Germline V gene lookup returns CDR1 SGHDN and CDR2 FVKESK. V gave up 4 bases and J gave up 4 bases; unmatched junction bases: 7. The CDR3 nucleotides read TGTGCCAGCAGCCCGCCGGGACAGGGGGCGCTCTATGGCTACACCTTC. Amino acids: CASSPPGQGALYGYTF.

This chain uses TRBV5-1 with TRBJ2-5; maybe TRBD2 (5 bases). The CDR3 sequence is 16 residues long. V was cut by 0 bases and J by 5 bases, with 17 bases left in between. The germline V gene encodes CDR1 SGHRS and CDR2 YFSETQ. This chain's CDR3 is CASSLVRQRGWETQYF. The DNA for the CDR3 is TGCGCCAGCAGCTTGGTTCGTCAGCGAGGGTGGGAGACCCAGTACTTC.

In DNA form, the CDR3 reads TGCGCCAGCAGCCAAGCGGCTCAGGGGACTAGAGGCTACACCTTC. Its translation is CASSQAAQGTRGYTF. The V and J genes are TRBV5-1 and TRBJ1-2; D may be TRBD1 (6 bases). With 4 bases removed from V and 8 bases from J, the gap between germline ends came to 21 bases. Germline CDR1 is SGHRS and CDR2 is YFSETQ. The CDR3 spans 15 residues.

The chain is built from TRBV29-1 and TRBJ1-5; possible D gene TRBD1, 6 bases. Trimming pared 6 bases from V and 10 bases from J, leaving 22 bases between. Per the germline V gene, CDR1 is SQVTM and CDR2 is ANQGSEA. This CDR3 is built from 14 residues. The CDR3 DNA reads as TGCAGCGTCTCAGGGGCCACCGAGGGGGGTCCCCAGCATTTT. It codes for CSVSGATEGGPQHF.

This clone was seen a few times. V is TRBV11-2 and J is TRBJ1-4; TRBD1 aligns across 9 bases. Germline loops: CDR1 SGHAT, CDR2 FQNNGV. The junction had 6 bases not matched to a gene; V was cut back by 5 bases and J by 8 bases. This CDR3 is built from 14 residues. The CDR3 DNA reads TGTGCCAGCAGCCCCAGGACAGGGGACGAAAAACTGTTTTTT. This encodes CASSPRTGDEKLFF.

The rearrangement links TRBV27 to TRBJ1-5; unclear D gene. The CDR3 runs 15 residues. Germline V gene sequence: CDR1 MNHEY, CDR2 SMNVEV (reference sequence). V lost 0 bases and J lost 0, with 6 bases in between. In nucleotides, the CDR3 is TGTGCCAGCAGTTTATCTTTCTATAGCAATCAGCCCCAGCATTTT. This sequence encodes CASSLSFYSNQPQHF.

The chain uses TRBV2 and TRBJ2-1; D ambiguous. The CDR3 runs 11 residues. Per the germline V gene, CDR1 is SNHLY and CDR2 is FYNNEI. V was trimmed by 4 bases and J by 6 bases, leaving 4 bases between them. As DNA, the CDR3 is TGTGCCAGCAGTGGCTTCAATGAGCAGTTCTTC. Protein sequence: CASSGFNEQFF.

In DNA form, the CDR3 reads TGTGCCAGCAGTACCTCGAGACAGGCTCTTAAAGCTTTCTTT. Protein sequence: CASSTSRQALKAFF. V and J are TRBV28 and TRBJ1-1, with D perhaps matching TRBD1 (6 bases). The CDR3 is 14 amino acids. V was pared by 5 bases and J by 9 bases, with 19 bases between. Germline CDR1 is MDHEN and CDR2 is SYDVKM.

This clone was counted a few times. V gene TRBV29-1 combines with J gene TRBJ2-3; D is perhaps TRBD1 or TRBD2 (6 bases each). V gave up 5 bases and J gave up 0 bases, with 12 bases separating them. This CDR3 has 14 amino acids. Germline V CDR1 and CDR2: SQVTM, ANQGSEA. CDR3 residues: CSVLRGLSTDTQYF. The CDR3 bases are TGCAGCGTTCTCCGGGGGCTGAGCACAGATACGCAGTATTTT.

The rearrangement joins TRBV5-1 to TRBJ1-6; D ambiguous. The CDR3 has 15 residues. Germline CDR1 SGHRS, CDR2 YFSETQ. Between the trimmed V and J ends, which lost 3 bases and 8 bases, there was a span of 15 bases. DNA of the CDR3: TGCGCCAGCAGCTCGGACGCCGGGAACGATTCACCCCTCCACTTT. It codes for CASSSDAGNDSPLHF.

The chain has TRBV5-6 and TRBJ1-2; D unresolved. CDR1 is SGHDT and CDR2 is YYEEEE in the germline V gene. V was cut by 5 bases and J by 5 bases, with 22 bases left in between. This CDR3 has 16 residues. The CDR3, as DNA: TGTGCCAGCAGAAAACCTACCTCTCACCCACGATATGGCTACACCTTC. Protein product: CASRKPTSHPRYGYTF.

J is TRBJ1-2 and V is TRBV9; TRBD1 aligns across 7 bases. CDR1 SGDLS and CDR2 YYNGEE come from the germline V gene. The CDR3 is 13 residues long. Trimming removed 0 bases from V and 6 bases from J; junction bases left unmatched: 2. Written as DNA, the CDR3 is TGTGCCAGCAGCGTAGTAGGGGGCCATGGCTACACCTTC. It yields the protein CASSVVGGHGYTF.

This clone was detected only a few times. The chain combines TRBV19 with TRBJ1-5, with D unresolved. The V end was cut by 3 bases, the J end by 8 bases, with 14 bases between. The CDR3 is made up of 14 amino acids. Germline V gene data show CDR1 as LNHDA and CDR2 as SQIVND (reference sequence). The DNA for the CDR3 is TGTGCCAGTAGTATCGGAGGTAATGGGGAGCCCCAGCATTTT. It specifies CASSIGGNGEPQHF.

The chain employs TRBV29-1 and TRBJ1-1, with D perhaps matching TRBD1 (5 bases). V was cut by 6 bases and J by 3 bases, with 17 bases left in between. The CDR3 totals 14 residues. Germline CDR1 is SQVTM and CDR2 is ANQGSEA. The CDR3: CSVAVTGVDTEAFF. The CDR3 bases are TGCAGCGTCGCAGTCACGGGGGTTGACACTGAAGCTTTCTTT.

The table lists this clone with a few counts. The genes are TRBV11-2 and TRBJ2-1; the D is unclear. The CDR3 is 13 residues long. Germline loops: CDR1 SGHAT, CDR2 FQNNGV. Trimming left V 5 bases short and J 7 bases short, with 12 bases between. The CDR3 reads CASSPQTLNEQFF. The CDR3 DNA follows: TGTGCCAGCAGCCCCCAGACGTTAAATGAGCAGTTCTTC.

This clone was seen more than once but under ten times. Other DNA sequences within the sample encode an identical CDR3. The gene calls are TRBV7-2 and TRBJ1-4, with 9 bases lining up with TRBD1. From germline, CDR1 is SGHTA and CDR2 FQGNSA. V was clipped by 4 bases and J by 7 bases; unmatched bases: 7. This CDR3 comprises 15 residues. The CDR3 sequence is CASSSAQGAGEKLFF. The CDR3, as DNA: TGTGCCAGCAGCTCCGCACAGGGGGCGGGTGAAAAACTGTTTTTT.

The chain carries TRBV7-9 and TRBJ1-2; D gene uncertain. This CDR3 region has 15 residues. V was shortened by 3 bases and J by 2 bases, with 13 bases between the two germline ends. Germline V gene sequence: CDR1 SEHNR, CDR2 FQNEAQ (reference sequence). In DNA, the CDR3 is TGTGCCAGCAGCTTTTTTCTGACGTCCAACTATGGCTACACCTTC. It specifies CASSFFLTSNYGYTF.

The CDR3, as DNA: TGTGCCAGCAGCTTAGCGGGTAGCGGCGTCTGGTACTTC. It translates to CASSLAGSGVWYF. V is TRBV7-8 and J is TRBJ2-5; D possibly corresponds to TRBD2 (6 bases). V dropped 0 bases and J dropped 13 bases, with 15 bases sitting between them. Germline assignment: CDR1 SGHVS and CDR2 FQNEAQ. The CDR3 is made up of 13 amino acids. Looking up the rest from reference TRBV7-8 and TRBJ2-5 gives the full variable domain: GAGVSQSPRYKVAKRGQDVALRCDPISGHVSLFWYQQALGQGPEFLTYFQNEAQLDKSGLPSDRFFAERPEGSVSTLKIQRTQQEDSAVYLCASSLAGSGVWYFGPGTRLLVL.

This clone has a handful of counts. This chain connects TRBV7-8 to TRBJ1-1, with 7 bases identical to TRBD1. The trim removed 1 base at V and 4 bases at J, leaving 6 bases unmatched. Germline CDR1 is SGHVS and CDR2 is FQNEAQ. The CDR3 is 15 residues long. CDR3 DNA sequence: TGTGCCAGCAGCTTAGGGGACAGACCGGGCACTGAAGCTTTCTTT. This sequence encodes CASSLGDRPGTEAFF.

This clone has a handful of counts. CDR3 DNA: TGTGCCAGCAGCGGCCGGGACAGGTCTCAAGAGACCCAGTACTTC. Its translation: CASSGRDRSQETQYF. This chain joins TRBV9 and TRBJ2-5; 8 bases map to TRBD1. The CDR3 has 15 amino acids. Germline-derived CDR1 and CDR2 are SGDLS and YYNGEE. With 3 bases clipped from V and 2 bases from J, the junction kept 6 bases outside the gene matches.

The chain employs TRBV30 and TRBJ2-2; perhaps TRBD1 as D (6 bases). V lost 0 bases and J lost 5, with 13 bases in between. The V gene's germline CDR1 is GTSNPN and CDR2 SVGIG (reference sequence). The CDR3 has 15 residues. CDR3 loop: CAWSVLTGFTGELFF. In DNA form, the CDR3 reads TGTGCCTGGAGTGTACTGACAGGCTTTACCGGGGAGCTGTTTTTT.

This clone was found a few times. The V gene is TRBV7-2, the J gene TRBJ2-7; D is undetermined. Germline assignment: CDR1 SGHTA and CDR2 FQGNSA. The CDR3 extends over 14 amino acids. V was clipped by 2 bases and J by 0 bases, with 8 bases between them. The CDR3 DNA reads TGTGCCAGCAGCTTAAAGAGCGACTCCTACGAGCAGTACTTC. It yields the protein CASSLKSDSYEQYF.

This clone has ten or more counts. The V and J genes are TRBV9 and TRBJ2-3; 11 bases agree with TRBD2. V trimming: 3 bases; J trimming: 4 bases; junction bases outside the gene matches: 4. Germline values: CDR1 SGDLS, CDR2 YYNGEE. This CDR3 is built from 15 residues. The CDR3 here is CASSESSGGADTQYF. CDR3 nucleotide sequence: TGTGCCAGCAGCGAAAGTAGCGGGGGGGCAGATACGCAGTATTTT.

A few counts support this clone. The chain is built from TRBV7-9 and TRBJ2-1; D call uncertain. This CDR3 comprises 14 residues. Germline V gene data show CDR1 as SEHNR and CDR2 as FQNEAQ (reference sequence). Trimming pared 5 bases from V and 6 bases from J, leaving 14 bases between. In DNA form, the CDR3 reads TGTGCCAGCAGCCCTAGTGGGGTTCGCAATGAGCAGTTCTTC. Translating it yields CASSPSGVRNEQFF.

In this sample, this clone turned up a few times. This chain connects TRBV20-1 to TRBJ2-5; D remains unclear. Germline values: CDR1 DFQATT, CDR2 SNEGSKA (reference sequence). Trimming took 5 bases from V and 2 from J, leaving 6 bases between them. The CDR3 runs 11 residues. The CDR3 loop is CSAWVQETQYF. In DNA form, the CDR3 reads TGCAGTGCTTGGGTTCAAGAGACCCAGTACTTC.

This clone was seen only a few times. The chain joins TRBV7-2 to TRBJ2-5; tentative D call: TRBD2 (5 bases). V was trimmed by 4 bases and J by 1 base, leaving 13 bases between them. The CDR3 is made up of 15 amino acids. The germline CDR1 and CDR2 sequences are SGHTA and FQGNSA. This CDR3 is CASSSRGSTQETQYF. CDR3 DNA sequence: TGTGCCAGCAGCTCACGAGGGAGTACCCAAGAGACCCAGTACTTC.

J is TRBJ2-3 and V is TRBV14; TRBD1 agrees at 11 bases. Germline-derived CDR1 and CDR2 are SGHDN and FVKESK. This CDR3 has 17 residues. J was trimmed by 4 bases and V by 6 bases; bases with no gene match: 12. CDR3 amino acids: CASRGRYRTGGPDTQYF. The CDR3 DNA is TGTGCCAGCAGGGGCCGGTACAGGACAGGGGGCCCAGATACGCAGTATTTT.